This TCR beta chain was sequenced in a study of T cells in Graves' hyperthyroidism and ophthalmopathy (dated by TCRdb to between 2018 and 2020). Study-level background: Peripheral blood was sampled at the time of initial diagnosis, prior to any treatment. TCR V-J signatures able to tell the groups apart were searched for in a discovery cohort of around 95 patients, of whom 43 had Graves' ophthalmopathy and 57 had stable Graves' hyperthyroidism. Whether ophthalmopathy could be predicted prospectively was tested in an independent validation cohort made up of 18 hyperthyroidism patients plus 17 patients who later progressed to ophthalmopathy. The 100 discovery patients were randomly split 7:3 into training and test sets. The study also compared thyroid tissue and blood T-cell repertoires from roughly 6 Graves' hyperthyroidism patients. Following sampling, methimazole starting at 30 mg daily was given to hyperthyroidism patients, and high-dose intravenous methylprednisolone was given to ophthalmopathy patients. The paper reports TCR Vbeta CDR3 sequencing of 135 peripheral blood samples: around 45 ophthalmopathy, roughly 80 hyperthyroidism and around 17 progressor patients. Overall results and qualifications from the work: In validation, the model predicted progression to ophthalmopathy with just under 71% sensitivity and over 72% specificity, a median of around six months before onset. Most expanded thyroid clonotypes (frequency above 0.001) were also detected in blood, suggesting blood repertoires may reflect thyroid immune responses. No statistical method was used to set the sample size in advance, and investigators knew the group allocation. A 13 V-J signature model separated ophthalmopathy from stable hyperthyroidism, with around 90% sensitivity and 81.08% specificity in cross-validation and 80%/75% in testing.

Graves' hyperthyroidism was defined as stable when no progression to ophthalmopathy occurred over 18 months of follow-up. Hyperthyroidism patients were newly diagnosed, had a disease duration of under 2 months, and were aged 18 to 65 years. Patients with uncontrolled infections, other autoimmune diseases, pregnancy or lactation were excluded. Diagnoses were based on clinical symptoms, serum thyroxine and TRAb, thyroid ultrasound and orbital computed tomography. Ficoll-Paque density gradient centrifugation was used to isolate PBMCs from 9.5 to 10 ml of fresh peripheral blood. Trizol reagent was used to extract total RNA, and RNA quality was then checked on an Agilent 2100 Bioanalyzer. A note on this clonotype: Its antigen is unknown. No base qualities exist here, and no much larger clone lies one base off it.

Counted from cysteine to phenylalanine, this CDR3 has 14 amino acids. The DNA shown is the 42-base CDR3, in frame from base 1. CDR1 and CDR2 were assigned from the germline V gene (reference sequence) as MNHEY and SMNVEV. Between the V and J ends, shortened by 3 bases and 7 bases respectively, the junction contains 16 bases. The TCR beta CDR3 regions were amplified from the RNA transcripts. A first-round RT-PCR of the TCR CDR3 used the HTBI primer set with the Qiagen OneStep RT-PCR kit. Libraries were constructed in a second round of multiplex PCR, after which size selection and purification were performed. The libraries were sequenced on an Illumina HiSeq2000 using paired-end 100 bp reads. The paper's processing steps were these. SOAPnuke was used to process the raw data, with reads discarded if the reads contained adapters or uncalled bases, had a mean Phred below 15, or lacked an exact constant-primer or identifier match. COPE v1.2.5 was used to merge the high-quality paired reads, and each unique nucleotide sequence was defined as a clonotype. MiTCR v1.1 was used to align the clonotypes against IMGT TRBV, TRBD and TRBJ reference segments. The analysis included only V-J combinations with a frequency above 0.0001, which together covered about 99% of the repertoires. A TCS score was defined as the ratio between F50 (clonal expansion) and ExV (chaos), using BLOSUM62-based TCRdist between CDR3 peptides within each V-J. Welch's t-statistics and random forest reduced around 550 V-J features to some 14, which were used in a naive Bayes classifier (R e1071). Through fastp at Q25 and MiXCR, TCRdb rebuilt clones from the public reads, retaining in-frame beta chains. Each CDR3 protein appears once, grouped with its most common genes and DNA. TCRdb assigned the V and J calls; the authors' analysis was not used. The sample contains about 720,000 distinct CDR3 sequences, about a sixth of them found a single time. 8.4% of the sample is taken by the ten largest.

The rearranged segments are TRBV27 and TRBJ2-7; matching of 6 bases hints at TRBD1 as the D gene. The material sequenced was blood. The TCR originated in a man aged 18-30 years with Graves' hyperthyroidism. For the CDR3, the sequence is CASSLAGTHREQYF. DNA sequence: TGTGCCAGCAGTTTGGCCGGGACACACAGGGAGCAGTACTTC.